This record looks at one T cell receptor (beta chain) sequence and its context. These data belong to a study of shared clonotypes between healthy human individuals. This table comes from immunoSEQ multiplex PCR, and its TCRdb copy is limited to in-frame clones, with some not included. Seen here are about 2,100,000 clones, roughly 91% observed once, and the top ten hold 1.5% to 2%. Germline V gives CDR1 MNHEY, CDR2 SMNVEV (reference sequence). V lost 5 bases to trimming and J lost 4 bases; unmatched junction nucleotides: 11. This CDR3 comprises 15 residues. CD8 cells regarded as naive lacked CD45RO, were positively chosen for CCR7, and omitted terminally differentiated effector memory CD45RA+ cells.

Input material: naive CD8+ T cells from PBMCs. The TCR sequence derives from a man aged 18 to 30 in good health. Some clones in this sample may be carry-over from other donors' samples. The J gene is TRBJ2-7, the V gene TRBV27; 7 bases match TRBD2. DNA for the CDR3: TGTGCCAGCAGTCTAACCGGGGGGTATGGATACGAGCAGTACTTC. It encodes CASSLTGGYGYEQYF.